This T cell receptor (beta chain) was profiled in a study of T cell repertoires in cytomegalovirus infection. As for the study in general: Matching HLA type and CMV infection were both indicated by public TCR beta signatures. Study-level findings and limits: In two of eight donors, the top clonotype was HLA-C-restricted CMV-specific. Frequencies of public TCR beta families were cumulated, and this identified carriers of CMV plus the relevant HLA.

The V gene lost 7 bases and the J gene lost 5 bases, with 20 bases spanning the gap. This CDR3 spans 14 amino acids. The germline gives CDR1 SQVTM, CDR2 ANQGSEA. TCRdb re-called the reads with MiXCR, one entry per CDR3 protein. This sample has approximately 500,000 distinct CDR3 sequences, with 16% found just once. A note on this clonotype: The target antigen is unknown.

The sequence was collected from a human donor in good health (CMV status not recorded). Some clones in this sample may be carry-over from other donors' samples. Sequenced input: CD8+ T cells from PBMCs. The V call is TRBV29-1, the J call TRBJ1-1; possibly TRBD1 for D (6 bases). CDR3 in DNA: TGCAGCGCAAGGGGGGAAGGGACTAAGACTGAAGCTTTCTTT. The encoded protein is CSARGEGTKTEAFF.